This is a list of T cell receptor beta chains from one sample in a study of control samples from healthy donors and cancer patients. The data were produced by immunoSEQ multiplex PCR, yet TCRdb's version contains in-frame clones alone and is incomplete. The sample lists under 150,000 clones; about nine tenths were seen once. The sample comprised blood. The receptor set was obtained from a man aged 25-45 years in good health. Both conserved end residues are part of each CDR3. The order of the fields is J gene, V gene, D gene, clone size, CDR3 DNA, CDR3 protein. The D gene is left open where the match is weak. Not all rows give a size; the values are once, few, many and, for expanded clones, a class.

TRBJ1-4 TRBV2 NA once TGTGCCAGCAGTCATCGACTATGGGAAAAACTGTTTTTT CASSHRLWEKLFF
TRBJ2-1 TRBV10-3 NA NA TGTGCCATCAGCGTGATGGGATCCTTCTACAATGAGCAGTTCTTC CAISVMGSFYNEQFF
TRBJ1-2 TRBV6-6 NA NA TGTGCCAGCAAGCCCGTCCAGGGGTACTATGGCTACACCTTC CASKPVQGYYGYTF
TRBJ2-2 TRBV10-3 TRBD2 NA TGTGCCATCAGTGAGTCGACTCGACTAGCGGGAGCCGTCGGGGAGCTGTTTTTT CAISESTRLAGAVGELFF
TRBJ1-1 TRBV28 NA NA TGTGCCAGCAGTTACAGGGAAAACACTGAAGCTTTCTTT CASSYRENTEAFF
TRBJ1-1 TRBV19 NA NA TGTGCCAGTAGTATAGGCAGGGACACTAGAATCCTCAGCATGAACACTGAAGCTTTCTTT CASSIGRDTRILSMNTEAFF
TRBJ2-1 TRBV24-1 TRBD2 NA TGTGCCACCAGTGATTTGCGAGGAGCGGGAGGGCCGAAGGATGAGCAGTTCTTC CATSDLRGAGGPKDEQFF
TRBJ2-3 TRBV4-1 NA once TGCGCCAGCAGCCAAGATGTTGTATTTAGCACAGATACGCAGTATTTT CASSQDVVFSTDTQYF
TRBJ1-1 TRBV7-9 NA NA TGTGCCAGCAGCTTATCGGGGCAGGGTATGGCTTTCTTT CASSLSGQGMAFF
TRBJ2-5 TRBV7-9 TRBD1 NA TGTGCCAGCAGCTGGGGACAGCTTATCCAAGAGACCCAGTACTTC CASSWGQLIQETQYF
TRBJ2-3 TRBV3-1/TRBV3-2 TRBD2 NA TGTGCCAGCAGCCAAGATATTTTCGGACTAGCGGGAGCAGATACGCAGTATTTT CASSQDIFGLAGADTQYF
TRBJ2-7 TRBV2 TRBD1 NA TGTGCCAGCAGGGGGACAGACGAGCAGTACTTC CASRGTDEQYF
TRBJ2-1 TRBV28 NA NA TGTGCCAGCAGTTTATACAGGACCAATGAGCAGTTCTTC CASSLYRTNEQFF
TRBJ2-1 TRBV19 TRBD2 NA TGTGCCAGTAGTATCACAGCGGGAACAAACAATGAGCAGTTCTTC CASSITAGTNNEQFF
TRBJ1-1 TRBV5-1 NA NA TGCGCCAGCAGCTTGACAGAGATGAACACTGAAGCTTTCTTT CASSLTEMNTEAFF
TRBJ2-3 TRBV15 NA NA TGTGCCACCAGCAGAGTGGTTACAGATACGCAGTATTTT CATSRVVTDTQYF
TRBJ2-7 TRBV14 TRBD1 NA TGTGCCAGCAGCCGCGGGACAGGGTATTTTGCCTACGAGCAGTACTTC CASSRGTGYFAYEQYF
TRBJ2-3 TRBV2 NA NA TGTGCCAGCATGGGACTCCCAGTTAGGGGCTTGACGCAGTATTTT CASMGLPVRGLTQYF
TRBJ2-1 TRBV7-2 NA NA TGTGCCAGCAGACCTAGGGCCCGGGGGCTCAATGAGCAGTTCTTC CASRPRARGLNEQFF
TRBJ2-3 TRBV2 NA NA TGTGCCAGCAGTGAGGAGGGAGATACGCAGTATTTT CASSEEGDTQYF
TRBJ1-4 TRBV7-9 NA NA TGTGCCAGCAGCCCCGCCGGGGGTGGTGAAAAACTGTTTTTT CASSPAGGGEKLFF
TRBJ1-3 TRBV21-1 NA once TGTGCCAGCAGCCCAAGGCCACAGGGGGCGCGAGGAAACACCATATATTTT CASSPRPQGARGNTIYF
TRBJ2-1 TRBV9 TRBD2 NA TGTGCCAGCAGCGTAGATTCGGGAGGGCCTAAGGATGAGCAGTTCTTC CASSVDSGGPKDEQFF
TRBJ2-2 TRBV24-1 TRBD1 NA TGTGCCACCAGTGATGCCGGGACAGGGGTTCACGGGGAGCTGTTTTTT CATSDAGTGVHGELFF
TRBJ1-2 TRBV6-2/TRBV6-3 TRBD1 NA TGTGCCAGCAGTAAAGCGGGACAGACACCCTATGGCTACACCTTC CASSKAGQTPYGYTF
TRBJ2-3 TRBV5-1 NA NA TGCGCCAGCGGAGGGCAGACGGTAGATACGCAGTATTTT CASGGQTVDTQYF
TRBJ2-3 TRBV11-3 NA NA TGTGCCAGCAGCTTAGACTCCGACAGCACAGATACGCAGTATTTT CASSLDSDSTDTQYF
TRBJ1-2 TRBV7-2 NA NA TGTGCCAGCAGGCGCGACAGGAGAAACTATGGCTACACCTTC CASRRDRRNYGYTF
TRBJ2-1 TRBV27 NA NA TGTGCCAGCAGTCACAATTCGGGAAATTACAATGAGCGGTTCTTC CASSHNSGNYNERFF
TRBJ1-5 TRBV9 NA NA TGTGCCAGCAGTCTGGGGGTCGGCAATCAGCCCCAGCATTTT CASSLGVGNQPQHF
TRBJ2-3 TRBV6-1 NA NA TGTGCCAGCAGTGAAGCGGGGGACACTGCAACAGATACGCAGTATTTT CASSEAGDTATDTQYF
TRBJ1-6 TRBV25-1 NA NA TGTGCCAGCAGTGAATATATGGGGAATAATTCACCCCTCCACTTT CASSEYMGNNSPLHF
TRBJ2-3 TRBV29-1 NA NA TGCAGCGTTGAAGATAGGGTGCGGGGCCCAGATACGCAGTATTTT CSVEDRVRGPDTQYF
TRBJ1-3 TRBV28 NA NA TGTGCCAGCAGTTTCCGAAACACCATATATTTT CASSFRNTIYF
TRBJ1-5 TRBV19 NA NA TGTGCCTCTCTCGGGGTAGGGGATCAGCCCCAGCATTTT CASLGVGDQPQHF
TRBJ1-2 TRBV28 TRBD1 once TGTGCCAGCAGCCCACCCCCGGGACAGGGTGATTATGGCTACACCTTC CASSPPPGQGDYGYTF
TRBJ1-2 TRBV18 NA NA TGTGCCAGCTCACCACCGACAGTTAACTATGGCTACACCTTC CASSPPTVNYGYTF
TRBJ1-2 TRBV30 TRBD1 once TGTGCCTGGGGTACGAAGGGGGCTGGCGGCTACACCTTC CAWGTKGAGGYTF
TRBJ2-5 TRBV11-2 NA NA TGTGCCAGCAGCCCCATTTTTGATAGGGGACCAGAGACCCAGTACTTC CASSPIFDRGPETQYF
TRBJ1-6 TRBV10-3 NA NA TGTGCCATCAGTGATCCAGGGGTCGATTCACCCCTCCACTTT CAISDPGVDSPLHF
TRBJ1-6 TRBV6-1 TRBD1 few TGTGCCAGCAGTGAAGTACAGGGGAATAATTCACCCCTCCACTTT CASSEVQGNNSPLHF
TRBJ2-1 TRBV6-5 TRBD1 NA TGTGCCAGCAGTCCGGACAGGGGCTTTCGTAATGAGCAGTTCTTC CASSPDRGFRNEQFF